These 19 T cell receptor beta chains share one sample of origin, sequenced in a study of blood T cell repertoires in COVID-19. Data came from immunoSEQ multiplex PCR; TCRdb stores just in-frame clones and leaves some out. The sample gives under 350,000 clones, roughly 90% of which show up once; approximately 2.5% is in the top ten. Material: PBMCs or T cells enriched from blood (not recorded which). The receptors were sampled from a man aged 60 to 69 who had recovered from COVID-19.

The CDR3 is CASRVRDRELSEAFF. As DNA, the CDR3 is TGTGCCAGTAGAGTCCGGGACAGGGAGTTATCTGAAGCTTTCTTT. The chain is built from TRBV19 and TRBJ1-1; 9 bases agree with TRBD1. J lost 6 bases, V lost 6 bases, and 11 bases had no gene match. This CDR3 has 15 amino acids. CDR1 is LNHDA and CDR2 is SQIVND in the germline V gene (reference sequence). Full variable domain (missing parts from reference TRBV19 and TRBJ1-1): DGGITQSPKYLFRKEGQNVTLSCEQNLNHDAMYWYRQDPGQGLRLIYYSQIVNDFQKGDIAEGYSVSREKKESFPLTVTSAQKNPTAFYLCASRVRDRELSEAFFGQGTRLTVV.

The chain has TRBV7-2 and TRBJ2-2; 9 bases fit TRBD2. Germline V gene sequence: CDR1 SGHTA, CDR2 FQGNSA. The CDR3 is 15 residues long. The J segment lost 0 bases and the V segment lost 6 bases, leaving 2 bases of the junction unmatched. The CDR3 protein is CASRRTSANTGELFF. The CDR3 coding sequence is TGTGCCAGCAGACGGACTAGCGCGAACACCGGGGAGCTGTTTTTT.

The genes are TRBV19 and TRBJ2-2; TRBD1 aligns across 8 bases. Germline-derived CDR1 and CDR2 are LNHDA and SQIVND (reference sequence). V was pared by 7 bases and J by 3 bases, with 13 bases of the junction left unmatched. CDR3 length equals 17 residues. CDR3 sequence reads: CASIRVTGRGHTGELFF. DNA of the CDR3: TGTGCCAGTATCCGGGTAACAGGCAGGGGGCACACCGGGGAGCTGTTTTTT.

This chain connects TRBV4-3 to TRBJ2-5; D ambiguous. Germline V CDR1 and CDR2: LGHNA, YSLEER. The CDR3 extends over 13 amino acids. V was trimmed by 1 base and J by 4 bases, leaving 7 bases between them. CDR3 residues: CASSQALGETQYF. The CDR3 DNA reads as TGCGCCAGCAGCCAAGCCCTCGGAGAGACCCAGTACTTC.

The rearrangement joins TRBV9 to TRBJ1-4; D unclear. V lost 0 bases, J lost 7 bases, and 13 bases lay in between. Germline-derived CDR1 and CDR2 are SGDLS and YYNGEE. The CDR3 has 15 amino acids. The CDR3 DNA reads TGTGCCAGCAGCGTAGGCCGGAGGGAAGGTGAAAAACTGTTTTTT. Protein: CASSVGRREGEKLFF.

The chain uses TRBV6-2 or TRBV6-3 and TRBJ2-3, with D perhaps matching TRBD2 (6 bases). V lost 2 bases to trimming and J lost 2 bases, with 11 bases between them. The CDR3 runs 15 residues. Per germline, CDR1 MNHEY and CDR2 SVGEGT. In DNA form, the CDR3 reads TGTGCCAGCAGTTACCTGGCGGGATTCACAGATACGCAGTATTTT. Amino acids: CASSYLAGFTDTQYF.

J is TRBJ2-7 and V is TRBV7-6, with TRBD2 as a possible D gene (7 bases). Germline CDR1 and CDR2: SGHVS and FNYEAQ. The CDR3 is 15 amino acids. Trimming stripped 0 bases from V and 4 bases from J, with 13 bases between. CDR3 loop: CASSLATGGGYEQYF. The CDR3 bases are TGTGCCAGCAGCTTAGCGACGGGGGGCGGGTACGAGCAGTACTTC.

This rearrangement joins TRBV27 to TRBJ1-2, with TRBD1 identical over 12 bases. The length of the CDR3 is 14 residues. With 8 bases clipped from V and 7 bases from J, the junction kept 8 bases outside the gene matches. Germline V gives CDR1 MNHEY, CDR2 SMNVEV (reference sequence). The DNA for the CDR3 is TGTGCCAGCGCCGGGACAGGGGGCTTACGTGGCTACACCTTC. It yields the protein CASAGTGGLRGYTF.

The gene calls are TRBV6-5 and TRBJ1-6; tentative D call: TRBD1 (6 bases). Trimming stripped 7 bases from V and 7 bases from J, with 17 bases between. Germline CDR1 MNHEY, CDR2 SVGAGI. The CDR3 has 15 amino acids. CDR3 nucleotides: TGTGCCAGCATCCCAAGACAGGTTCGCAATTCACCCCTCCACTTT. It codes for CASIPRQVRNSPLHF.

The V and J genes are TRBV19 and TRBJ1-6; 7 nucleotides match TRBD1. CDR3 length: 15 amino acids. Trimming at V came to 5 bases and at J to 6 bases, leaving 7 bases not matched to a gene. The germline V gene encodes CDR1 LNHDA and CDR2 SQIVND (reference sequence). The CDR3 coding sequence is TGTGCCAGTAGTGTCGGGACAGTTTCTAATTCACCCCTCCACTTT. Translation gives CASSVGTVSNSPLHF.

The J gene is TRBJ2-1, the V gene TRBV12-3 or TRBV12-4; D unclear. V lost 4 bases and J lost 10, with 5 bases in between. The length of the CDR3 is 10 residues. The CDR3 bases are TGTGCCAGCAGTTCTAGAGAGCAGTTCTTC. This codes for CASSSREQFF.

The J gene is TRBJ1-5, the V gene TRBV6-5; D gene ambiguous. The CDR3 covers 13 residues. V shed 7 bases and J shed 1 base, with 8 bases lying between them. Per the germline V gene, CDR1 is MNHEY and CDR2 is SVGAGI. Here the CDR3 DNA reads TGTGCCAGCACCGACACCAGCAATCAGCCCCAGCATTTT. This gives the protein CASTDTSNQPQHF.

CDR3 protein: CASSQAGSSNQPQHF. DNA for the CDR3: TGCGCCAGCAGCCAAGCGGGGTCTAGCAATCAGCCCCAGCATTTT. The chain joins TRBV4-3 to TRBJ1-5, with no clear D. Per the germline V gene, CDR1 is LGHNA and CDR2 is YSLEER. The CDR3 runs to 15 residues. Trimming stripped 1 base from V and 0 bases from J, with 7 bases between.

V usage is TRBV5-1 and J usage is TRBJ1-4; perhaps TRBD1 as D (6 bases). This CDR3 is built from 14 residues. The germline V gene encodes CDR1 SGHRS and CDR2 YFSETQ. V was pared by 3 bases and J by 5 bases, with 11 bases between. CDR3 nucleotides: TGCGCCAGCAGCTCACAGGGAGAGAATGAAAAACTGTTTTTT. Its protein product is CASSSQGENEKLFF.

The V and J genes are TRBV6-5 and TRBJ2-2; 11 nucleotides agree with TRBD1. This CDR3 region has 15 residues. The trim removed 8 bases at V and 2 bases at J, leaving 4 bases unmatched. Germline-derived CDR1 and CDR2 are MNHEY and SVGAGI. CDR3 sequence: CASGGTGGNTGELFF. The CDR3 DNA follows: TGTGCCAGCGGGGGGACAGGGGGAAACACCGGGGAGCTGTTTTTT.

This clone was found once. This chain links TRBV18 with TRBJ1-3, with 7 positions matching TRBD1. Germline V gene data show CDR1 as KGHSH and CDR2 as LQKENI. V gave up 1 base and J gave up 0 bases; unmatched junction bases: 9. The CDR3 sequence is 18 residues long. For the CDR3, the DNA is TGTGCCAGCTCACCACGGGATGGAGGGGGCTCCTCTGGAAACACCATATATTTT. Its translation: CASSPRDGGGSSGNTIYF.

This sequence joins TRBV29-1 and TRBJ2-5; D might be TRBD2 (7 bases). The V and J ends lost 1 base and 7 bases respectively, with 16 bases between them. The germline gives CDR1 SQVTM, CDR2 ANQGSEA. This CDR3 is 14 amino acids long. The CDR3 here is CSVEVGRGGGTQYF. DNA of the CDR3: TGCAGCGTTGAAGTGGGGCGCGGGGGCGGGACCCAGTACTTC.

V gene TRBV19 combines with J gene TRBJ2-1; D ambiguous. The CDR3 has 13 residues. Trimming removed 2 bases from V and 3 bases from J, with 5 bases in between. The germline V gene has CDR1 LNHDA and CDR2 SQIVND (reference sequence). The CDR3 loop is CASSITHYNEQFF. CDR3 sequence (DNA): TGTGCCAGTAGTATAACTCACTACAATGAGCAGTTCTTC. The variable domain in full, with the rest retrieved from reference TRBV19 and TRBJ2-1, is DGGITQSPKYLFRKEGQNVTLSCEQNLNHDAMYWYRQDPGQGLRLIYYSQIVNDFQKGDIAEGYSVSREKKESFPLTVTSAQKNPTAFYLCASSITHYNEQFFGPGTRLTVL.

The chain carries TRBV3-1 (or the pseudogene TRBV3-2) and TRBJ1-1; D is unresolved. CDR3 length: 13 amino acids. V was trimmed by 4 bases and J by 4 bases, leaving 10 bases between them. The germline CDR1 and CDR2 sequences are LGHDT and YNNKEL (reference sequence). The CDR3 DNA reads as TGTGCCAGCAGCCTCAGCGGGGTCACTGAAGCTTTCTTT. It translates to CASSLSGVTEAFF.